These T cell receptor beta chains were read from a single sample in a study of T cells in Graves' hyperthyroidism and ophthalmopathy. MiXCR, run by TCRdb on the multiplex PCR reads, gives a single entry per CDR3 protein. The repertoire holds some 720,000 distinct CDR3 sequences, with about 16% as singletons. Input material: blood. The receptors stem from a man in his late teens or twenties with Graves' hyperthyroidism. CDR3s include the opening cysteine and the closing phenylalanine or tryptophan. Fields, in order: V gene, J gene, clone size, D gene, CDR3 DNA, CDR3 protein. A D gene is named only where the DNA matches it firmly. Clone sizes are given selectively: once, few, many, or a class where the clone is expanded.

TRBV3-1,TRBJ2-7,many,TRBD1,TGTGCCAGCAGCCAGGGCATTGGGACAGTCTCCTACGAGCAGTACTTC,CASSQGIGTVSYEQYF
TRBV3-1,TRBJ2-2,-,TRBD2,TGTGCCAGCAGCCCCTTAGGAGCGGGAGGTAACACCGGGGAGCTGTTTTTT,CASSPLGAGGNTGELFF
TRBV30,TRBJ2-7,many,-,TGTGCCTGGAGTGTGCAGCGAGAGCAGTACTTC,CAWSVQREQYF
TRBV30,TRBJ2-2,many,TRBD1,TGTGCCTGGAGTCCCCGGGACAGGTACACCGGGGAGCTGTTTTTT,CAWSPRDRYTGELFF
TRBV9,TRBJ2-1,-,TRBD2,TGTGCCAGCAGCGGTAGCGGGAGCGACTACAATGAGCAGTTCTTC,CASSGSGSDYNEQFF
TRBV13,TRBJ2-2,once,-,TGTGCCACAATACTAGTACCCACCGGGGAGCTGTTTTTT,CATILVPTGELFF
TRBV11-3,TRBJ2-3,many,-,TGTGCCAGCAGCTTCCCCGTGGGACCCCTGAGAGATACGCAGTATTTT,CASSFPVGPLRDTQYF
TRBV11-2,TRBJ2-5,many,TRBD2,TGTGCCAGCAGCCAATCGGGAGGAACCCAAGAGACCCAGTACTTC,CASSQSGGTQETQYF
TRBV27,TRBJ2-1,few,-,TGTGCCAGCAGCCTCCCATTACCTCGAAATGAGCAGTTCTTC,CASSLPLPRNEQFF
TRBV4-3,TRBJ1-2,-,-,TGCGCCAGCAGCCAAGATGGGGGAGCTTATGGCTACACCTTC,CASSQDGGAYGYTF
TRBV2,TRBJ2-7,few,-,TGTGCCAGCAGTGGGACGGCCGGGACACTGCGGAGCTCCTACGAGCAGTACTTC,CASSGTAGTLRSSYEQYF
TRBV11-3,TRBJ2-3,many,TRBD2,TGTGCCAGCAGCCCGGGACTAGCGGGAACAGATACGCAGTATTTT,CASSPGLAGTDTQYF
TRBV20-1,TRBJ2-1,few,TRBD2,TGCAGTGCTAGAGGACTAGCGGGAGACGGTGAGCAGTTCTTC,CSARGLAGDGEQFF
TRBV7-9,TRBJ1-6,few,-,TGTGCCAGCAGCTTGCCTGGGGGGAATTCACCCCTCCACTTT,CASSLPGGNSPLHF
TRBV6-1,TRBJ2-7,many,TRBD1,TGTGCCAGCAGAACCGGACAGGCCCCCTACGAGCAGTACTTC,CASRTGQAPYEQYF
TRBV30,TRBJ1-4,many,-,TGTGCCTGGAGTACCCCTAATGAAAAACTGTTTTTT,CAWSTPNEKLFF
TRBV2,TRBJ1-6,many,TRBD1,TGTGCCAGCAGTGGCAGGGGGCGTTCACCCCTCCACTTT,CASSGRGRSPLHF
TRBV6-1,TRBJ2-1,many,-,TGTGCCAGCAGTGAATGGGCAGGGCTGGGCAATGAGCAGTTCTTC,CASSEWAGLGNEQFF
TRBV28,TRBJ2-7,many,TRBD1,TGTGCCAGCAGTTTACAGACAGGGGATACCTACGAGCAGTACTTC,CASSLQTGDTYEQYF
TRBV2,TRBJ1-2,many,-,TGTGCCAGCAGTGTTCTAGGTACTAACTATGGCTACACCTTC,CASSVLGTNYGYTF
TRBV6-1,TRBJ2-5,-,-,TGTGCCACTCTCGGACAGAAACAAGAGACCCAGTACTTC,CATLGQKQETQYF
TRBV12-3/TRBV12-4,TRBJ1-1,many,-,TGTGCCAGCAGAGGGAGTACCGGAGCTTTCTTT,CASRGSTGAFF
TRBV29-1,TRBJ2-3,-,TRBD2,TGCAGCGTTGGGACTAGCGGGAGTAGGGATACGCAGTATTTT,CSVGTSGSRDTQYF
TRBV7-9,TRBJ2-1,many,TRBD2,TGTGCCAGCAGCTTCGGACTAGGTGGTGAGCAGTTCTTC,CASSFGLGGEQFF
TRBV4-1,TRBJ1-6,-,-,TGCGCCAGCAGCCAAGTTCAATCTAGGAAGGGGAATTCACCCCTCCACTTT,CASSQVQSRKGNSPLHF
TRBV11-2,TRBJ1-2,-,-,TGTGCCAGCAGCTTAGAGGGGGCACCTAACTATGGCTACACCTTC,CASSLEGAPNYGYTF
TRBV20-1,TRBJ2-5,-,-,TGCAGTGCTAGAGATCCGGACCGAGGGGAGACCCAGTACTTC,CSARDPDRGETQYF
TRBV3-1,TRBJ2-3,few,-,TGTGCCAGCAGCCAAGGACCCCTAGATACGCAGTATTTT,CASSQGPLDTQYF
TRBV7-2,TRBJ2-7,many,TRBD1,TGTGCCAGCAGGAGATCCGGGACAGGGTCTTATTACGAGCAGTACTTC,CASRRSGTGSYYEQYF
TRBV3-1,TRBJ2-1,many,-,TGTGCCAGCAGCCACCTAATAAGCTACAATGAGCAGTTCTTC,CASSHLISYNEQFF
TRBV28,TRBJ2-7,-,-,TGTGCCAGCAGTTTTCACAGCTTAAGATACGAGCAGTACTTC,CASSFHSLRYEQYF
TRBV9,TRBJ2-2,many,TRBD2,TGTGCCAGCAGCGTGGGGACTAGCGGGTCCAACGGGGAGCTGTTTTTT,CASSVGTSGSNGELFF
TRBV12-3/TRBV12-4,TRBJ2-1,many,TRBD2,TGTGCCAGCAGTTTAGGGCGGGAGGGGGGTGAGCAGTTCTTC,CASSLGREGGEQFF
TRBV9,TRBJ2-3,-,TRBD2,TGTGCCAGCAGCGTATTGAGCGGGAGGGTTAGCACAGATACGCAGTATTTT,CASSVLSGRVSTDTQYF
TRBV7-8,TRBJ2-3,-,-,TGTGCCAGCATCAGAACTACGGGGACAGATACGCAGTATTTT,CASIRTTGTDTQYF
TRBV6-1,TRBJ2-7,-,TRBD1,TGTGCCAGCAGTGAAGCCGCCGGGACAGGAAGCCACGAGCAGTACTTC,CASSEAAGTGSHEQYF
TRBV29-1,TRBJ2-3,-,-,TGCAGCGTTGAAGGACAGGACACTAGCACAGATACGCAGTATTTT,CSVEGQDTSTDTQYF
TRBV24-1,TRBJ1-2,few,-,TGTGCCACCAGTGATCCGCCGGGGGGTTATGGCTACACCTTC,CATSDPPGGYGYTF
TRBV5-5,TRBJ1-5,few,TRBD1,TGTGCCAGCAGCCGGGACAGGACCGATCAGCCCCAGCATTTT,CASSRDRTDQPQHF
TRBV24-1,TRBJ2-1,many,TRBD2,TGTGCCACCAGGCCGACTAGCGGGAATTACAATGAGCAGTTCTTC,CATRPTSGNYNEQFF
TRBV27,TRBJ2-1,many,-,TGTGCCAGCAGCTTAGCGCCTGTCTCCTACAATGAGCAGTTCTTC,CASSLAPVSYNEQFF
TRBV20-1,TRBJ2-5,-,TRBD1,TGCAGTGCTACCGGGACAGGGGGTTCGGGGACCCAGTACTTC,CSATGTGGSGTQYF
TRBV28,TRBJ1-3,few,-,TGTGCCAGCAGGCCTCTCTCTGGAAACACCATATATTTT,CASRPLSGNTIYF
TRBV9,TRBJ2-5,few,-,TGTGCCAGCAGCGTAGAACCTTGGGAGCGACAAGAGACCCAGTACTTC,CASSVEPWERQETQYF
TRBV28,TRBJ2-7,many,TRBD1,TGTGCCAGCAGTTATCCCGGGACAGGGGGCGACGAGCAGTACTTC,CASSYPGTGGDEQYF
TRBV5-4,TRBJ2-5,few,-,TGTGCCAGCGGCTTGAGCCCAGGGAACCAAGAGACCCAGTACTTC,CASGLSPGNQETQYF
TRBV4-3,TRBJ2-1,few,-,TGCGCCAGCAGCCAAGATGGAGGAATAAAGGAGCAGTTCTTC,CASSQDGGIKEQFF
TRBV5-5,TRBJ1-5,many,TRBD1,TGTGCCAGCAGCCCCGGGACAGGCCCCCTCAATCAGCCCCAGCATTTT,CASSPGTGPLNQPQHF
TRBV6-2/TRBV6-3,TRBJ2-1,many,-,TGTGCCAGCAGTTCTCTTGGGGTGACCTACAATGAGCAGTTCTTC,CASSSLGVTYNEQFF
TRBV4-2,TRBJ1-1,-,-,TGTGCCAGCAGCCCCCCTGGGAGGTCGACCACTGAAGCTTTCTTT,CASSPPGRSTTEAFF
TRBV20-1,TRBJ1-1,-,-,TGCAGTGCAAAAATGGACACTGAAGCTTTCTTT,CSAKMDTEAFF
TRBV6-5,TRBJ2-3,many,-,TGTGCCAGCAGTTACAAAAGCACAGATACGCAGTATTTT,CASSYKSTDTQYF